This T cell receptor (beta chain) is from a study of beta chain features in type 1 diabetes. Per germline, CDR1 ENHRY and CDR2 SYGVKD. The CDR3 covers 16 residues. With V trimmed by 5 bases and J by 2 bases, 3 bases remained unmatched. Isolated RNA was reverse transcribed in full, so expressed TCRB transcripts were sequenced. Clones were sequenced by immunoSEQ multiplex PCR, and TCRdb holds only the in-frame ones, with some missing. In the table there are tens of thousands of clones, approximately 53% of which are singletons. The gene calls are TRBV10-3 and TRBJ2-6; TRBD1 matches at 10 bases. The clonotype originates from a woman aged 25 to 45 in good health. Material for sequencing was stem cell memory CD4+ T cells from blood. The CDR3 is CAISSGTGAGANVLTF. The CDR3 region has the DNA TGTGCCATCAGTTCGGGGACAGGGGCTGGGGCCAACGTCCTGACTTTC.